This entry is about one T cell receptor (beta chain). A much bigger clone sits one base away, suggesting this may be a read error. Amplification of TCR beta CDR3 regions was performed using RNA transcripts as template. TCR CDR3 underwent first-round RT-PCR with the HTBI primer set. TCRdb fed the multiplex PCR reads into MiXCR, producing one record per CDR3 protein. Among about 610,000 distinct CDR3 sequences listed, 16% were seen once. The sample is drawn from a study of T cells in Graves' hyperthyroidism and ophthalmopathy. CDR1 and CDR2 from the germline V gene are SEHNR and FQNEAQ (reference sequence). This CDR3 is built from 15 residues.

The TCR was taken from a woman aged 40 to 50 with Graves' ophthalmopathy. The J gene is TRBJ1-5, the V gene TRBV7-9; D not certain. Sequenced material: blood. Here the CDR3 DNA reads TGCGCCAGCAGCCAAGATCCCCCCGGAGTTCAGCCCCAGCATTTT. Translation: CASSQDPPGVQPQHF.